The sequence of this T cell receptor (beta chain) was determined in a study of cytomegalovirus exposure and HLA in healthy donors. The sample holds a few counts of this clone. Its matching antigen is unknown. PCR employed 60 Vbeta and 13 Jbeta primers. Profiling relied on immunoSEQ multiplex PCR, and the TCRdb table lists in-frame clones only, not all of them. There are around 130,000 clones in the sample; about 80% occur only once, and 2.5% to 3.5% lies in the top ten. Deletions cut 2 bases from V and 1 base from J, with 2 bases between. The CDR3 is made up of 12 amino acids. CDR1 and CDR2 (germline): SGHAT, FQNNGV. Findings and limits, study-wide: Segments of the TCR beta V type were, in most cases, productive about 90% or about 30% of the time in an earlier analysis. Of the V segments, some could not be distinguished, including TRBV6-2 and TRBV6-3, and were excluded. Serostatus for CMV was the only available immune exposure information.

This TCR came from a boy younger than 10 in good health and CMV-seronegative. Material for sequencing was PBMCs. The chain combines TRBV11-2 with TRBJ1-1; no clear D. The CDR3 reads CASSLQNTEAFF. CDR3 coding DNA: TGTGCCAGCAGCTTACAGAACACTGAAGCTTTCTTT.